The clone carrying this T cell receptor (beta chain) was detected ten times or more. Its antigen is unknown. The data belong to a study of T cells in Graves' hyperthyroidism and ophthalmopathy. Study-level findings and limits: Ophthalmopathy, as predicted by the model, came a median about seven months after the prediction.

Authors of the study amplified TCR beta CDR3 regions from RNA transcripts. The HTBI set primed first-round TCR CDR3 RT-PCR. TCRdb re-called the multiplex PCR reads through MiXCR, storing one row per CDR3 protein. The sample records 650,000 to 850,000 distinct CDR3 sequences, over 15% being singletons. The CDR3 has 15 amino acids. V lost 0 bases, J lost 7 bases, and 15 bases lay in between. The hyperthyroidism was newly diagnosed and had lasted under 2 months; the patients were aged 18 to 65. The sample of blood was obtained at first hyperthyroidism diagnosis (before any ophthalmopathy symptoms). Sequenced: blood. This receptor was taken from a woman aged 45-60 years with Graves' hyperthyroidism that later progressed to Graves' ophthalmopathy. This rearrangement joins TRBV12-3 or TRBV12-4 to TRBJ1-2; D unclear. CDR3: CASSLAQRVLFGYTF. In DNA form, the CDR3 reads TGTGCCAGCAGTTTAGCGCAGAGGGTACTGTTTGGCTACACCTTC.